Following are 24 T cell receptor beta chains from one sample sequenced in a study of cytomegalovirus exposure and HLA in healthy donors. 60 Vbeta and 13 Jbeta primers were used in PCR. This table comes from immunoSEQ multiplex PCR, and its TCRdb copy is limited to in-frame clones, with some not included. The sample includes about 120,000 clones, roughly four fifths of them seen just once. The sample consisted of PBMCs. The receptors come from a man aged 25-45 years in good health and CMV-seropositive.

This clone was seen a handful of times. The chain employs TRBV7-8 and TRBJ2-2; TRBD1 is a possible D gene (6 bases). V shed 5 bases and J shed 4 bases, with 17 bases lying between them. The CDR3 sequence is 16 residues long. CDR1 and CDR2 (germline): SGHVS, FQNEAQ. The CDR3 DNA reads TGTGCCAGCAGCCCCCTTGTGTTGGGGGCCACCGGGGAGCTGTTTTTT. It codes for CASSPLVLGATGELFF.

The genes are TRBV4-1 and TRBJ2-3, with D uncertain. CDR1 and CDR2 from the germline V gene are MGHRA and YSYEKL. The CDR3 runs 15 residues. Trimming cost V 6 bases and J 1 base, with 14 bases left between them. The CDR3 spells CASRPDLLGTDTQYF. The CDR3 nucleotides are TGCGCCAGCAGACCAGACTTACTCGGCACAGATACGCAGTATTTT.

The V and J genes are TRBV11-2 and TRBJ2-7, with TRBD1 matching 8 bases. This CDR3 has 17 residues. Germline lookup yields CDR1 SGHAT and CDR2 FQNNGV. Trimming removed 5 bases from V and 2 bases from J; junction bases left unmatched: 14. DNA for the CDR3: TGTGCCAGCAGCACAGGGACAGGCGGATCCAGGGCCTACGAGCAGTACTTC. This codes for CASSTGTGGSRAYEQYF.

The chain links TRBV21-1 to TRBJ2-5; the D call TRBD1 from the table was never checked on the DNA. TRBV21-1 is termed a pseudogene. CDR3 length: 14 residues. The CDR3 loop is CASSLLGAGETQYF. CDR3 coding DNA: TGTGCCAGCAGCCTGCTGGGGGCTGGGGAGACCCAGTACTTC.

Here the CDR3 DNA reads TGTGCCAGCCCAAGGGAGGGGAACACTGAAGCTTTCTTT. Encoded protein: CASPREGNTEAFF. The rearrangement joins TRBV21-1 to TRBJ1-1. TRBV21-1 is annotated as a pseudogene. The CDR3 runs 13 residues.

The CDR3 sequence is CASSPLANGNYEQYF. The CDR3 coding sequence is TGTGCCAGCAGCCCCCTTGCGAATGGTAACTACGAGCAGTACTTC. The V and J genes are TRBV7-8 and TRBJ2-7; no clear D gene. Germline V gene lookup returns CDR1 SGHVS and CDR2 FQNEAQ. Trimming left V 5 bases short and J 3 bases short, with 17 bases between. The CDR3 has 15 amino acids. Using reference TRBV7-8 and TRBJ2-7 for the parts outside the CDR3, the full variable domain is GAGVSQSPRYKVAKRGQDVALRCDPISGHVSLFWYQQALGQGPEFLTYFQNEAQLDKSGLPSDRFFAERPEGSVSTLKIQRTQQEDSAVYLCASSPLANGNYEQYFGPGTRLTVT.

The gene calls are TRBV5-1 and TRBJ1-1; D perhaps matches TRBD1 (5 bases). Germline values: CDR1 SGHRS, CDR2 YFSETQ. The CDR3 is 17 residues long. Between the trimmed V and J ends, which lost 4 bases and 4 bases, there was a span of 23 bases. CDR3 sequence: CASSPRIRGGVGTEAFF. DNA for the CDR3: TGCGCCAGCAGCCCACGGATACGGGGGGGGGTGGGCACTGAAGCTTTCTTT.

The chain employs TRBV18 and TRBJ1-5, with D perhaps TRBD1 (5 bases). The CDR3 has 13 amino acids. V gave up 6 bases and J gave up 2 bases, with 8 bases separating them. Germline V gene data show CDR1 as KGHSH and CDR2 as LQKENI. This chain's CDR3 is CASSPGGNQPQHF. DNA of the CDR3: TGTGCCAGCTCCCCGGGGGGCAATCAGCCCCAGCATTTT.

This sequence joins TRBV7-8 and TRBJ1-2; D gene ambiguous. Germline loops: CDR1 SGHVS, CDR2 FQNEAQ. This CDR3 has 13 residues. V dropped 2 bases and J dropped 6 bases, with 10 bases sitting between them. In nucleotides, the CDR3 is TGTGCCAGCAGCTTAAACCCCGGGGATGGCTACACCTTC. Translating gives CASSLNPGDGYTF.

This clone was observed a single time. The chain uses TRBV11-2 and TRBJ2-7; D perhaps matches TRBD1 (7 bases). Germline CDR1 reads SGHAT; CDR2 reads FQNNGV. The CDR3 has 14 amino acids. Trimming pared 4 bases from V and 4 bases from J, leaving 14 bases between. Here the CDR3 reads CASSYGGQLYEQYF. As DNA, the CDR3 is TGTGCCAGCAGCTACGGGGGACAGTTATACGAGCAGTACTTC.

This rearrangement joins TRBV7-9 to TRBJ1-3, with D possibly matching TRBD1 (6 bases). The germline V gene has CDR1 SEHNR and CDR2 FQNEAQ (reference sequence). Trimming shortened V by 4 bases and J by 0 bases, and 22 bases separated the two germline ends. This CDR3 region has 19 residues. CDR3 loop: CASSSYLTGTNSSGNTIYF. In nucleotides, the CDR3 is TGTGCCAGCAGCTCTTACTTGACAGGAACTAATAGCTCTGGAAACACCATATATTTT.

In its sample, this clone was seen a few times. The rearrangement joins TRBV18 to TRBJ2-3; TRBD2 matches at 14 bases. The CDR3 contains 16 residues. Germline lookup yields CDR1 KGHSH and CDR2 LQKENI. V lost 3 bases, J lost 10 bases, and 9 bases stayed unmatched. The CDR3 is CASSPPTGLAGAAQYF. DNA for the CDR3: TGTGCCAGCTCACCGCCGACGGGACTAGCGGGAGCGGCGCAGTATTTT.

The CDR3 here is CASRRSSGGAYEQFF. CDR3 sequence (DNA): TGTGCCAGCAGGCGGTCTAGCGGGGGGGCCTATGAGCAGTTCTTC. The rearrangement uses TRBV2 and TRBJ2-1; 12 positions agree with TRBD2. Germline-derived CDR1 and CDR2 are SNHLY and FYNNEI. The J segment lost 8 bases and the V segment lost 6 bases, leaving 8 bases of the junction unmatched. CDR3 size: 15 residues. The full variable domain, with the rest looked up from reference TRBV2 and TRBJ2-1, is EPEVTQTPSHQVTQMGQEVILRCVPISNHLYFYWYRQILGQKVEFLVSFYNNEISEKSEIFDDQFSVERPDGSNFTLKIRSTKLEDSAMYFCASRRSSGGAYEQFFGPGTRLTVL.

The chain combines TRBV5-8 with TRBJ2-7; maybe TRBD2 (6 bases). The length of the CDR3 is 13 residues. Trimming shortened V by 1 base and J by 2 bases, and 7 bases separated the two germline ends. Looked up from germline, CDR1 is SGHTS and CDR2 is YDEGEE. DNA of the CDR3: TGTGCCAGCAGCTTGCGGGAGACCTACGAGCAGTACTTC. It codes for CASSLRETYEQYF.

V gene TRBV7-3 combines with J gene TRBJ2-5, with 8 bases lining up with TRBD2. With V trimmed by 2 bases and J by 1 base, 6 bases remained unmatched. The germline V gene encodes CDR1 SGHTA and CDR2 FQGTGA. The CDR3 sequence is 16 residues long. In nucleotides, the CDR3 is TGTGCCAGCAGCTTATTGGGCGGGGGGATCCAAGAGACCCAGTACTTC. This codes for CASSLLGGGIQETQYF.

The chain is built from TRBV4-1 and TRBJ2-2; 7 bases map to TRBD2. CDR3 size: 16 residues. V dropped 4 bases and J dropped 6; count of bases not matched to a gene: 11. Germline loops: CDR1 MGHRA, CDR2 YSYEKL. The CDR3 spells CASSRGGGTRAGELFF. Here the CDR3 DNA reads TGCGCCAGCAGCCGGGGGGGAGGGACGAGGGCCGGGGAGCTGTTTTTT.

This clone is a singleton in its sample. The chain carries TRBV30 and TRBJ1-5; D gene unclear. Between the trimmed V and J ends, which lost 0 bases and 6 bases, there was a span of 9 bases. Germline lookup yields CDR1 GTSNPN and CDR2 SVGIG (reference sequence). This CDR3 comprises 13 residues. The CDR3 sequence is CAWSVLASQPQHF. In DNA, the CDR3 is TGTGCCTGGAGTGTACTTGCAAGTCAGCCCCAGCATTTT.

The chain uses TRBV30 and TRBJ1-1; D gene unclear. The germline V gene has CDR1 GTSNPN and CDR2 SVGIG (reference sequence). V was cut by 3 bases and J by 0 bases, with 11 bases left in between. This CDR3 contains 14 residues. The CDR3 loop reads CAWSYEMMNTEAFF. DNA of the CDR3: TGTGCCTGGAGCTATGAGATGATGAACACTGAAGCTTTCTTT.

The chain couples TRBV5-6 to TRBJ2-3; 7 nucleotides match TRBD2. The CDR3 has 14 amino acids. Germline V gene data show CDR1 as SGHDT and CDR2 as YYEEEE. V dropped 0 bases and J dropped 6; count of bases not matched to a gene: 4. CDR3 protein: CASSLEGGADTQYF. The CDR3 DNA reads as TGTGCCAGCAGCTTGGAGGGAGGGGCCGATACGCAGTATTTT.

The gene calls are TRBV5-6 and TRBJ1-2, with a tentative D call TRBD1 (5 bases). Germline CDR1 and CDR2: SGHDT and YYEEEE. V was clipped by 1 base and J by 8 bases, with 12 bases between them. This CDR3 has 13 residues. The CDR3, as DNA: TGTGCCAGCAGCTTGTATGGGGCTGGGGGCTACACCTTC. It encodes CASSLYGAGGYTF.

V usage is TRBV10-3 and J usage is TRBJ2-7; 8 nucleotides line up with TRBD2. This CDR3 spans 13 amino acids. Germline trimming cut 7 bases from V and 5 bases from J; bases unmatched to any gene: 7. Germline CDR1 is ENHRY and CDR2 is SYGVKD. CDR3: CAITKSGGDEQYF. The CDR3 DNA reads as TGTGCCATCACCAAGTCGGGGGGGGACGAGCAGTACTTC.

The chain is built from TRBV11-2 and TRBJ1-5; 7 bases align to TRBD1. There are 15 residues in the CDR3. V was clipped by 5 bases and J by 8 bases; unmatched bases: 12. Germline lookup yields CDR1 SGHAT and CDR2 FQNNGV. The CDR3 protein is CASSGRQGVGEPQHF. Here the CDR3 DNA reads TGTGCCAGCAGCGGGCGACAGGGTGTGGGGGAGCCCCAGCATTTT. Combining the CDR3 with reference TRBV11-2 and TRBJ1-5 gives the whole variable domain EAGVAQSPRYKIIEKRQSVAFWCNPISGHATLYWYQQILGQGPKLLIQFQNNGVVDDSQLPKDRFSAERLKGVDSTLKIQPAKLEDSAVYLCASSGRQGVGEPQHFGDGTRLSIL.

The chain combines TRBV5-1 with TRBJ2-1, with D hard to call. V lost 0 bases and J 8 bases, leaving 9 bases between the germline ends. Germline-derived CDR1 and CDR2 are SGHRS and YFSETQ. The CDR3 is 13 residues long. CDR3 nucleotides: TGCGCCAGCAGCTTGGAAATGTGGCATGAGCAGTTCTTC. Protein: CASSLEMWHEQFF.

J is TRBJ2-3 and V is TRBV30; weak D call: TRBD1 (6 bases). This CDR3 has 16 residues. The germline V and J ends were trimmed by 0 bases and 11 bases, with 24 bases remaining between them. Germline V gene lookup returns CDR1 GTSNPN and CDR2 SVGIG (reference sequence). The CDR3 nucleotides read TGTGCCTGGAGTGTACGGCCAGGGGCTATACTAACAAGGCAGTATTTT. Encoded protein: CAWSVRPGAILTRQYF.